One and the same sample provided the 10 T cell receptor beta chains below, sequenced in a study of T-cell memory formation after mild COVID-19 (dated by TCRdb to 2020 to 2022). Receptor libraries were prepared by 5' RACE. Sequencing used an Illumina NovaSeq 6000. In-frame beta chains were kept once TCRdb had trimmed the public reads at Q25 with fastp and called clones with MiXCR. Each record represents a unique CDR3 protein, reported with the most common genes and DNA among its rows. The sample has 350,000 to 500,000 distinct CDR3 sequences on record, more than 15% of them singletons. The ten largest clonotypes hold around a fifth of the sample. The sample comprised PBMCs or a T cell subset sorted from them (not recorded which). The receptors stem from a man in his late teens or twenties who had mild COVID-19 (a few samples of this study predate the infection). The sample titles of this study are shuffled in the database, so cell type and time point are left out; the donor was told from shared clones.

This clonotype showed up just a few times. CDR3 loop: CASSSRGGFDTQYF. CDR3 in DNA: TGTGCCAGCAGTTCCAGGGGGGGGTTCGATACGCAGTATTTT. This chain connects TRBV12-3 or TRBV12-4 to TRBJ2-3, with D perhaps given as TRBD1 or TRBD2 (7 bases each). The CDR3 is 14 residues long. V shed 4 bases and J shed 6 bases, with 14 bases lying between them.

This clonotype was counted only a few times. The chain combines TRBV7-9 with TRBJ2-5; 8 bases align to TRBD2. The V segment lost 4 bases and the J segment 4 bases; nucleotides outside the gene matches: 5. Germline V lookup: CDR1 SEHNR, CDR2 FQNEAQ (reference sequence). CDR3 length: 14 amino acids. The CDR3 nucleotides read TGTGCCAGCAGCTCGGGACTAGGAGTAGAGACCCAGTACTTC. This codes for CASSSGLGVETQYF. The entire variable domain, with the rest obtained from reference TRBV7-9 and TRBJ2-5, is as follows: DTGVSQNPRHKITKRGQNVTFRCDPISEHNRLYWYRQTLGQGPEFLTYFQNEAQLEKSRLLSDRFSAERPKGSFSTLEIQRTEQGDSAMYLCASSSGLGVETQYFGPGTRLLVL.

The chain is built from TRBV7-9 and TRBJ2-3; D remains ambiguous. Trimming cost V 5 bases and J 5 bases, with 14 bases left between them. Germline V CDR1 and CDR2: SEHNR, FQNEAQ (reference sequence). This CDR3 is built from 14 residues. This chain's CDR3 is CASSEPLTQDTQYF. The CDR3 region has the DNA TGTGCCAGCAGCGAGCCCTTGACTCAAGATACGCAGTATTTT.

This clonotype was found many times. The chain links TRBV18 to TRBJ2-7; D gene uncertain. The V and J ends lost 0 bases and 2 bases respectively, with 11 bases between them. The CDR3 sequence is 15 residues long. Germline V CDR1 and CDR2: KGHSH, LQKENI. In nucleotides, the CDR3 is TGTGCCAGCTCACCACCAACGGCAGCCCCCTACGAGCAGTACTTC. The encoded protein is CASSPPTAAPYEQYF.

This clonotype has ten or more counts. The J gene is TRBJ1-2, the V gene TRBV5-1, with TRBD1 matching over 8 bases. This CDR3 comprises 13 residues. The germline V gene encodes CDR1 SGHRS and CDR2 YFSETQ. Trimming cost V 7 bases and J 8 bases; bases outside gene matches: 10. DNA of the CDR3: TGCGCCAGCGCGAGACAGGGGATAAACGGCTACACCTTC. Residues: CASARQGINGYTF.

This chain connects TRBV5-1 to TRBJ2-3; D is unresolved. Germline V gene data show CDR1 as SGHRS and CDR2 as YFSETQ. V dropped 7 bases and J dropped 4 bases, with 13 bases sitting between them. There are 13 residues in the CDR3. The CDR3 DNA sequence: TGCGCCAGCTCCCTCCAAGGGTCAGATACGCAGTATTTT. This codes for CASSLQGSDTQYF.

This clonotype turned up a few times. Written as DNA, the CDR3 is TGCAGTGTCTTGGCCGGGTTAACAGGGGGCGCCAGGGAGACCCAGTACTTC. It specifies CSVLAGLTGGARETQYF. The rearrangement links TRBV20-1 to TRBJ2-5, with 9 positions matching TRBD1. J lost 5 bases, V lost 7 bases, and 20 bases had no gene match. This CDR3 has 17 residues. Germline values: CDR1 DFQATT, CDR2 SNEGSKA (reference sequence).

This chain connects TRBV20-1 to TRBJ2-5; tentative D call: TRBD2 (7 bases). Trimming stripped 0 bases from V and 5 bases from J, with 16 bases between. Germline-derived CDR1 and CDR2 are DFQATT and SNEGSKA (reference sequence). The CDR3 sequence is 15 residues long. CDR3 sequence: CSARDRGGGVETQYF. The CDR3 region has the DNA TGCAGTGCTAGAGATCGAGGGGGGGGCGTGGAGACCCAGTACTTC.

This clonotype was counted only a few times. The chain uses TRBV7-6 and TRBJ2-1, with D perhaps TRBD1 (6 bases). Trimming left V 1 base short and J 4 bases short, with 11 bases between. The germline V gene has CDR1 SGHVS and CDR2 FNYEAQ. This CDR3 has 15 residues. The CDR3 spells CASSLGQVTYNEQFF. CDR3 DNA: TGTGCCAGCAGCTTAGGACAGGTGACTTACAATGAGCAGTTCTTC.

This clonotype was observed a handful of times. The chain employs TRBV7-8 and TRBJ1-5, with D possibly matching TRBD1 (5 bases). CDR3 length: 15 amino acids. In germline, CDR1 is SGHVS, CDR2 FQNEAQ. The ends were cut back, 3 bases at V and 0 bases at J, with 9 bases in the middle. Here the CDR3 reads CASSLSRASNQPQHF. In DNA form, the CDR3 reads TGTGCCAGCAGCTTGTCCAGGGCTAGCAATCAGCCCCAGCATTTT.